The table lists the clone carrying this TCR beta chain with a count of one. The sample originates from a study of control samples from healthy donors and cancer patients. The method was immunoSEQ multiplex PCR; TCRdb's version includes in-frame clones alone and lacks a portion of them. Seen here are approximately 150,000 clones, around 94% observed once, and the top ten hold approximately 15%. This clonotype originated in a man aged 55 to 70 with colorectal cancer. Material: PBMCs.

The CDR3 region has the DNA TGTGCCAGCAGCCGAAACAGGGGTGAGGAGCAGTTCTTC. It yields the protein CASSRNRGEEQFF. The chain joins TRBV7-6 to TRBJ2-1, with 7 bases that match TRBD1. Germline values: CDR1 SGHVS, CDR2 FNYEAQ. J lost 10 bases, V lost 5 bases, and 8 bases had no gene match. CDR3 length: 13 amino acids.